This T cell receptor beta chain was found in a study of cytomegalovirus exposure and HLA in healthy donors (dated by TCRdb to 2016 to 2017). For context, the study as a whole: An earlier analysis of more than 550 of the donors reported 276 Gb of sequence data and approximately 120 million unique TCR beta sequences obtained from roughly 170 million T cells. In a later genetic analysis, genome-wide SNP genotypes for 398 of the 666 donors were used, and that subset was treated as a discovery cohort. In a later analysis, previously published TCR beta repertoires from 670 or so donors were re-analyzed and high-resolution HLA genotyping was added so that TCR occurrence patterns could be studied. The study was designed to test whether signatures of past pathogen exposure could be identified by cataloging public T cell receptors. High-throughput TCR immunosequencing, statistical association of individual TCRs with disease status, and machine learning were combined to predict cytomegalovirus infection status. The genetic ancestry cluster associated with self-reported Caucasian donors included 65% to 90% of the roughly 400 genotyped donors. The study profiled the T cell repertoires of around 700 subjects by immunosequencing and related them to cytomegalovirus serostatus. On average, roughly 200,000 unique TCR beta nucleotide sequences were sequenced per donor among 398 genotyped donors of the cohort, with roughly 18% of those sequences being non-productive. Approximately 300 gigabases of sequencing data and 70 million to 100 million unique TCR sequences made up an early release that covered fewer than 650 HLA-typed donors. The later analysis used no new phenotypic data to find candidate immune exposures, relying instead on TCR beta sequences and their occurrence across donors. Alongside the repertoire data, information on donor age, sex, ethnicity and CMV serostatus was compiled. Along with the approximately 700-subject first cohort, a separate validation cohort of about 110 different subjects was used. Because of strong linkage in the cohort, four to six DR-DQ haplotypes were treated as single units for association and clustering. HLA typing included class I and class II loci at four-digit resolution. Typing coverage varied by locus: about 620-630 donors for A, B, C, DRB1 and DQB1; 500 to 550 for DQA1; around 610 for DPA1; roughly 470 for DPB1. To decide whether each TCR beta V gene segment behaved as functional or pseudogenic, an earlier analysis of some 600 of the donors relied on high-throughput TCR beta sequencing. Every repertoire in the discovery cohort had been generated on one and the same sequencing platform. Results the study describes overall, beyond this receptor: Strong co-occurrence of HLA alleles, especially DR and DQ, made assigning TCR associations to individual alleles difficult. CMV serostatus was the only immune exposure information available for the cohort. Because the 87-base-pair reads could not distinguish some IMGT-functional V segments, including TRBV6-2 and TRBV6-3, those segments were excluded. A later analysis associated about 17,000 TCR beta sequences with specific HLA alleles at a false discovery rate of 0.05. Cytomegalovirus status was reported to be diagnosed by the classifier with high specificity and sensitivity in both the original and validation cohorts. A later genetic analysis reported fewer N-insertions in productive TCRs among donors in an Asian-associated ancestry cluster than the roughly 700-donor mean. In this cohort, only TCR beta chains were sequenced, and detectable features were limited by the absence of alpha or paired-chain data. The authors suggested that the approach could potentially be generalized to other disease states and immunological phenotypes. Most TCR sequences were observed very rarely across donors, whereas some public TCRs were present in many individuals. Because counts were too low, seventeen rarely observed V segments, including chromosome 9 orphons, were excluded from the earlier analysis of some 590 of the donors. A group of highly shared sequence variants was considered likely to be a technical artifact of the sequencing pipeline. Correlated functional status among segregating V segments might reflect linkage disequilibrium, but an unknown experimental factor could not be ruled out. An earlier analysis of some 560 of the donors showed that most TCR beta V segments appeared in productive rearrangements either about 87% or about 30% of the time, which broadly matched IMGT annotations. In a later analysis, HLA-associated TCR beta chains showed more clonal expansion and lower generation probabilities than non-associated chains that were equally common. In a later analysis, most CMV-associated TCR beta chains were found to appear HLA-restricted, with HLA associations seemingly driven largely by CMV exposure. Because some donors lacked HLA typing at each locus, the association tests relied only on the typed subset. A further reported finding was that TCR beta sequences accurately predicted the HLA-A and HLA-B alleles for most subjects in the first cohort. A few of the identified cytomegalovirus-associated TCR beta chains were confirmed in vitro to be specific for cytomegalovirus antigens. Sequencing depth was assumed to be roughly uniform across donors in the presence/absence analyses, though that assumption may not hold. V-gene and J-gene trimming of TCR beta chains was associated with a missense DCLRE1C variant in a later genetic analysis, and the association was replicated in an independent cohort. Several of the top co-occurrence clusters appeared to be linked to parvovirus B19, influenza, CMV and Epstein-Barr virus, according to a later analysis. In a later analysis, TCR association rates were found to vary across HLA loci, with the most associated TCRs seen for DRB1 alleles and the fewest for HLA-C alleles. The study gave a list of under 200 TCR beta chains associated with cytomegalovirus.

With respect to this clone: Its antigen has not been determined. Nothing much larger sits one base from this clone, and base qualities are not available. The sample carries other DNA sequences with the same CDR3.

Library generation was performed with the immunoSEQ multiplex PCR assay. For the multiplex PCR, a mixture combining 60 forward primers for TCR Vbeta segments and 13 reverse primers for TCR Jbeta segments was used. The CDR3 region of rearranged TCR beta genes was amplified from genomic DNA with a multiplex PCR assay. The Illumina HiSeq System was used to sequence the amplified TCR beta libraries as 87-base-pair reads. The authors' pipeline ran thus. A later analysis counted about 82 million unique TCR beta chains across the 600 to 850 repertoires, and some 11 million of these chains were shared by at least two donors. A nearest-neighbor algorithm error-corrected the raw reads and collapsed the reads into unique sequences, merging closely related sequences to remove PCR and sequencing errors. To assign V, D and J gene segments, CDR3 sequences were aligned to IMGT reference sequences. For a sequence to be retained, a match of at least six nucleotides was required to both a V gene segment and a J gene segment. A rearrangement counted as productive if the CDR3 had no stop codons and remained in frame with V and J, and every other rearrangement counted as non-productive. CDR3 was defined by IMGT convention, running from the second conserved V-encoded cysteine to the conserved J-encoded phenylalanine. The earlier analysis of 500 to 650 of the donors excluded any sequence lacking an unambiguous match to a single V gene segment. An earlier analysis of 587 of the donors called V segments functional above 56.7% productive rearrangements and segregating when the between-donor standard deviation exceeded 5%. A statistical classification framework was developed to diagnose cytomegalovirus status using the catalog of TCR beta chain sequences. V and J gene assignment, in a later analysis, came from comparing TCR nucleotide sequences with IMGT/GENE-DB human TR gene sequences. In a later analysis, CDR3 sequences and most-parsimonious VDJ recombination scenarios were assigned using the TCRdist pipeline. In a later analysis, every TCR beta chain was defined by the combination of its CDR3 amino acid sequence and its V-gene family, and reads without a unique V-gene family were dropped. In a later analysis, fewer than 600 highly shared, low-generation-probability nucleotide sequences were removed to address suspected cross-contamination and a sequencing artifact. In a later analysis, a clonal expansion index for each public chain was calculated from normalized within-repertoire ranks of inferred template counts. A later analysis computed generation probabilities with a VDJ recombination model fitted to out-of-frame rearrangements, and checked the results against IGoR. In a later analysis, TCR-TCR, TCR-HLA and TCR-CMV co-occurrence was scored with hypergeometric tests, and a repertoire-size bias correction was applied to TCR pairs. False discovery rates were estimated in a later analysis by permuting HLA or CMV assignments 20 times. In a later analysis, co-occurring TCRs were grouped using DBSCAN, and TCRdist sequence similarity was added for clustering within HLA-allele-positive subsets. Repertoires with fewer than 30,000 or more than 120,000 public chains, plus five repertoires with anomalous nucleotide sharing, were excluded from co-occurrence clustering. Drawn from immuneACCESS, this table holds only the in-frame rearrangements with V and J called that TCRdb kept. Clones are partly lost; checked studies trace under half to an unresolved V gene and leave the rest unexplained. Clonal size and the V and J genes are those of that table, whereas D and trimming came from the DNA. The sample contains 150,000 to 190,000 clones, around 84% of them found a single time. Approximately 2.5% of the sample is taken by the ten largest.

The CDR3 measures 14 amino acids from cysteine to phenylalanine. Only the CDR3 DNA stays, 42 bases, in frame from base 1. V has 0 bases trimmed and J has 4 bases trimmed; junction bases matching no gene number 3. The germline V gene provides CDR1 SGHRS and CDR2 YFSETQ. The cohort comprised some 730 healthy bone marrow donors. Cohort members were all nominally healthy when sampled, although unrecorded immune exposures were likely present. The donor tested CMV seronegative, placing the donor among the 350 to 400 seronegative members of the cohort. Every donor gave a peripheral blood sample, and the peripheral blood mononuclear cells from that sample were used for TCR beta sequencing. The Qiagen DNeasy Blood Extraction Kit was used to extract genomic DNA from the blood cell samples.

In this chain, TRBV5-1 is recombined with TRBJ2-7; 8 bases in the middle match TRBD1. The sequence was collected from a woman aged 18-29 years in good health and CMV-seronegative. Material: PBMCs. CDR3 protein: CASSLGTGIYEQYF. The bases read TGCGCCAGCAGCTTGGGGACAGGGATTTACGAGCAGTACTTC.